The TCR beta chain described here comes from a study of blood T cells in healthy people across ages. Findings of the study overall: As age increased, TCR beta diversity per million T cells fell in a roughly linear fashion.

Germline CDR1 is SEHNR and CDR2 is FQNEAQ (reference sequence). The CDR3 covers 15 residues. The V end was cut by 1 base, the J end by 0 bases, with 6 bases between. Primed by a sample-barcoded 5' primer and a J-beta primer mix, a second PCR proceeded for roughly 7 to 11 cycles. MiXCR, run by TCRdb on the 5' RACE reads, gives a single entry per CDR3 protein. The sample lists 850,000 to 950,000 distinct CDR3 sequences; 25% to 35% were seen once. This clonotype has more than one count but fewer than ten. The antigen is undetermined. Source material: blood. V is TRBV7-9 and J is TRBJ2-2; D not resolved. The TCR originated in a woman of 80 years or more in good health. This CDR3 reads CASSLGLANTGELFF. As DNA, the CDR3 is TGTGCCAGCAGCTTAGGACTGGCGAACACCGGGGAGCTGTTTTTT.